Below, 22 T cell receptor beta chains from the same sample are listed, as sequenced in a study of blood T cell repertoires in COVID-19. TCRdb keeps only in-frame clones here, not all; method: immunoSEQ multiplex PCR. The data contain about 49,000 clones, 87% of them singletons. The material sequenced was peripheral blood. The receptors were gathered from an elderly woman with COVID-19, enrolled during active disease.

J is TRBJ2-7 and V is TRBV6-4, with D perhaps TRBD2 (6 bases). Germline values: CDR1 MRHNA, CDR2 SNTAGT. The CDR3 totals 14 residues. V lost 2 bases to trimming and J lost 5 bases, with 13 bases between them. DNA for the CDR3: TGTGCCAGCAGTGACGGGCCAGGGAGGAACGAGCAGTACTTC. Protein sequence: CASSDGPGRNEQYF.

The J gene is TRBJ1-1, the V gene TRBV19; 7 positions agree with TRBD1. The length of the CDR3 is 14 residues. Germline CDR1 is LNHDA and CDR2 is SQIVND (reference sequence). V shed 6 bases, J shed 0 bases, and the junction held 4 bases outside the gene matches. CDR3: CASRRDRVNTEAFF. CDR3 in DNA: TGTGCCAGTAGACGGGACAGAGTGAACACTGAAGCTTTCTTT.

V is TRBV29-1 and J is TRBJ2-1; 9 bases are a match to TRBD2. The CDR3 spans 13 residues. V shed 4 bases, J shed 4 bases, and the junction held 2 bases outside the gene matches. Germline V gene lookup returns CDR1 SQVTM and CDR2 ANQGSEA. CDR3 residues: CSVASGVYNEQFF. The CDR3 region has the DNA TGCAGCGTTGCTAGCGGGGTTTACAATGAGCAGTTCTTC.

The chain couples TRBV7-2 to TRBJ2-2; 15 nucleotides agree with TRBD2. The V gene end was trimmed by 7 bases and the J gene end by 1 base; junction bases not matched to a gene: 7. Looked up from germline, CDR1 is SGHTA and CDR2 is FQGNSA. The CDR3 consists of 18 residues. The CDR3 sequence: CASKPRGLAGGNTGELFF. DNA of the CDR3: TGTGCCAGCAAACCTCGGGGACTAGCGGGAGGGAACACCGGGGAGCTGTTTTTT. The full variable domain, with the rest looked up from reference TRBV7-2 and TRBJ2-2, is GAGVSQSPSNKVTEKGKDVELRCDPISGHTALYWYRQSLGQGLEFLIYFQGNSAPDKSGLPSDRFSAERTGGSVSTLTIQRTQQEDSAVYLCASKPRGLAGGNTGELFFGEGSRLTVL.

Comment on this clone: The conserved final phenylalanine or tryptophan is absent from the CDR3, which likely points to a read error. Because the CDR3's place on the DNA is in doubt, the DNA is left out and the CDR3 is given as listed by TCRdb. The chain uses TRBV19 and TRBJ1-3; the D call of TRBD1 is as the table states it, not checked on the DNA. Germline V CDR1 and CDR2: LNHDA, SQIVND (reference sequence). The CDR3 length equals 13 residues, ends included. This chain's CDR3 is CASSRGTAFPPML.

V is TRBV15 and J is TRBJ1-4; weak D call: TRBD1 (6 bases). CDR3 length: 15 residues. The V gene's germline CDR1 is LNHNV and CDR2 YYDKDF (reference sequence). Trimming took off 0 bases at V and 5 bases at J, with 10 bases between the two ends. CDR3 in DNA: TGTGCCACCAGCAGAGATTGGGGGCTGAATGAAAAACTGTTTTTT. Protein product: CATSRDWGLNEKLFF.

The V call is TRBV3-1 (or the pseudogene TRBV3-2), the J call TRBJ1-3; tentative D call: TRBD1 (6 bases). From germline, CDR1 is LGHDT and CDR2 YNNKEL (reference sequence). V was shortened by 4 bases and J by 5 bases, with 12 bases between the two germline ends. CDR3 length: 14 residues. This CDR3 reads CASSLWGRRNTIYF. For the CDR3, the DNA is TGTGCCAGCAGCCTATGGGGGCGTAGAAACACCATATATTTT.

J is TRBJ1-5 and V is TRBV12-3 or TRBV12-4; D remains unclear. The CDR3 loop spans 13 amino acids. The germline V and J ends were trimmed by 0 bases and 5 bases, with 5 bases remaining between them. The CDR3 here is CASSLAQYQPQHF. The CDR3 DNA sequence: TGTGCCAGCAGTTTAGCACAGTATCAGCCCCAGCATTTT.

This clone is medium-sized by share. The genes are TRBV6-6 and TRBJ1-6; no firm D call. V was shortened by 2 bases and J by 10 bases, with 18 bases between the two germline ends. Germline CDR1 MNHNY, CDR2 SVGAGI (reference sequence). The CDR3 consists of 16 residues. In DNA, the CDR3 is TGTGCCAGCAGTTACGGAGATCCGCAGACGGGGTCACCCCTCCACTTT. It translates to CASSYGDPQTGSPLHF.

This clone is a singleton in its sample. The chain couples TRBV7-8 to TRBJ2-1; TRBD2 might be the D (6 bases). CDR3 length: 14 residues. Germline V gene lookup returns CDR1 SGHVS and CDR2 FQNEAQ. V gave up 0 bases and J gave up 9 bases, with 12 bases separating them. CDR3 coding DNA: TGTGCCAGCAGCTTAGCGACTAGAATAGGTGAGCAGTTCTTC. Protein product: CASSLATRIGEQFF.

The rearrangement uses TRBV24-1 and TRBJ2-3, with a possible D match to TRBD2 (6 bases). Looked up from germline, CDR1 is KGHDR and CDR2 is SFDVKD. V gave up 7 bases and J gave up 0 bases, with 7 bases separating them. The CDR3 has 13 residues. CDR3 in DNA: TGTGCCACCAGAGGGAGGAGCACAGATACGCAGTATTTT. Translation: CATRGRSTDTQYF.

The chain has TRBV29-1 and TRBJ1-2; TRBD1 agrees at 9 bases. This CDR3 spans 13 amino acids. The V segment lost 7 bases and the J segment 7 bases; nucleotides outside the gene matches: 10. Germline-derived CDR1 and CDR2 are SQVTM and ANQGSEA. The CDR3 sequence: CSGWQQGASGYTF. As DNA, the CDR3 is TGCAGCGGCTGGCAACAGGGGGCGAGTGGCTACACCTTC.

This clone was counted a single time. The chain links TRBV7-8 to TRBJ1-2; D is undetermined. Trimming pared 4 bases from V and 5 bases from J, leaving 14 bases between. Germline values: CDR1 SGHVS, CDR2 FQNEAQ. The CDR3 sequence is 14 residues long. CDR3 bases: TGTGCCAGCAGCTCGGAGCAGAGGGTTTATGGCTACACCTTC. This sequence encodes CASSSEQRVYGYTF.

This clone was counted between two and nine times. The chain has TRBV19 and TRBJ2-4; 13 positions match TRBD2. The CDR3 contains 15 residues. J lost 7 bases, V lost 6 bases, and 6 bases had no gene match. Germline V gene data show CDR1 as LNHDA and CDR2 as SQIVND (reference sequence). The CDR3 DNA is TGTGCCAGTAGAACTAGCGGGAGGGCCTCGAACATTCAGTACTTC. Protein: CASRTSGRASNIQYF.

The DNA for the CDR3 is TGTGCCAGCAGCTTACCCCGGGGGTGGTATCAGCCCCAGCATTTT. It yields the protein CASSLPRGWYQPQHF. This chain uses TRBV7-3 with TRBJ1-5; D is possibly TRBD1 (5 bases). This CDR3 is 15 amino acids long. Germline V gives CDR1 SGHTA, CDR2 FQGTGA. V dropped 2 bases and J dropped 5 bases, with 13 bases sitting between them.

V is TRBV19 and J is TRBJ1-5; TRBD1 matches 10 bases. The CDR3 is 16 amino acids. Germline lookup yields CDR1 LNHDA and CDR2 SQIVND (reference sequence). V lost 3 bases and J lost 7; bases outside the gene matches: 9. The CDR3 loop reads CASSIGDRGRGQPQHF. The CDR3 nucleotides are TGTGCCAGTAGTATTGGGGACAGGGGCAGGGGACAGCCCCAGCATTTT.

The chain combines TRBV24-1 with TRBJ2-1; D is uncertain. Germline CDR1 is KGHDR and CDR2 is SFDVKD. This CDR3 spans 15 amino acids. V lost 1 base to trimming and J lost 4 bases, with 10 bases between them. The CDR3: CATSDLWSSYNEQFF. CDR3 DNA: TGTGCCACCAGTGATTTATGGAGTAGTTACAATGAGCAGTTCTTC.

The chain employs TRBV20-1 and TRBJ2-7; TRBD2 matches at 11 bases. Per the germline V gene, CDR1 is DFQATT and CDR2 is SNEGSKA (reference sequence). This CDR3 spans 11 amino acids. The CDR3 reads CSPTSGMEQYF. CDR3 in DNA: TGCAGCCCGACTAGCGGGATGGAGCAGTACTTC.

J is TRBJ2-7 and V is TRBV6-6; D might be TRBD1 (5 bases). The CDR3 is 13 amino acids. From germline, CDR1 is MNHNY and CDR2 SVGAGI (reference sequence). Trimming removed 7 bases from V and 2 bases from J, with 12 bases in between. CDR3 coding DNA: TGTGCCAGCACCCAAAGGGGCCCCTACGAGCAGTACTTC. It is translated as CASTQRGPYEQYF.

This rearrangement joins TRBV5-1 to TRBJ1-1; 10 bases map to TRBD1. CDR3 size: 15 residues. The V and J ends lost 5 bases and 5 bases, in that order; junction bases with no gene match: 9. The germline V gene encodes CDR1 SGHRS and CDR2 YFSETQ. CDR3 sequence reads: CASSLQTGGYTEAFF. The CDR3 DNA reads as TGCGCCAGCAGTTTGCAGACAGGGGGCTATACTGAAGCTTTCTTT. Combining the CDR3 with reference TRBV5-1 and TRBJ1-1 gives the whole variable domain KAGVTQTPRYLIKTRGQQVTLSCSPISGHRSVSWYQQTPGQGLQFLFEYFSETQRNKGNFPGRFSGRQFSNSRSEMNVSTLELGDSALYLCASSLQTGGYTEAFFGQGTRLTVV.

V and J are TRBV6-6 and TRBJ2-7; 10 bases are a match to TRBD1. V shed 5 bases, J shed 7 bases, and the junction held 11 bases outside the gene matches. The CDR3 spans 15 residues. Germline values: CDR1 MNHNY, CDR2 SVGAGI (reference sequence). The CDR3 protein is CASSLTTGGAGEQYF. CDR3 in DNA: TGTGCCAGCAGTCTTACGACAGGGGGCGCGGGGGAGCAGTACTTC.

This clone was recorded only once. The rearrangement uses TRBV3-1 (or the pseudogene TRBV3-2) and TRBJ1-1; 10 nucleotides align to TRBD1. The CDR3 consists of 15 residues. Germline V CDR1 and CDR2: LGHDT, YNNKEL (reference sequence). Trimming cost V 5 bases and J 6 bases; bases outside gene matches: 9. The DNA of the CDR3 is TGTGCCAGCAGCTCTAGGGAGGGACAGGGGTCTGAAGCTTTCTTT. Translated: CASSSREGQGSEAFF.